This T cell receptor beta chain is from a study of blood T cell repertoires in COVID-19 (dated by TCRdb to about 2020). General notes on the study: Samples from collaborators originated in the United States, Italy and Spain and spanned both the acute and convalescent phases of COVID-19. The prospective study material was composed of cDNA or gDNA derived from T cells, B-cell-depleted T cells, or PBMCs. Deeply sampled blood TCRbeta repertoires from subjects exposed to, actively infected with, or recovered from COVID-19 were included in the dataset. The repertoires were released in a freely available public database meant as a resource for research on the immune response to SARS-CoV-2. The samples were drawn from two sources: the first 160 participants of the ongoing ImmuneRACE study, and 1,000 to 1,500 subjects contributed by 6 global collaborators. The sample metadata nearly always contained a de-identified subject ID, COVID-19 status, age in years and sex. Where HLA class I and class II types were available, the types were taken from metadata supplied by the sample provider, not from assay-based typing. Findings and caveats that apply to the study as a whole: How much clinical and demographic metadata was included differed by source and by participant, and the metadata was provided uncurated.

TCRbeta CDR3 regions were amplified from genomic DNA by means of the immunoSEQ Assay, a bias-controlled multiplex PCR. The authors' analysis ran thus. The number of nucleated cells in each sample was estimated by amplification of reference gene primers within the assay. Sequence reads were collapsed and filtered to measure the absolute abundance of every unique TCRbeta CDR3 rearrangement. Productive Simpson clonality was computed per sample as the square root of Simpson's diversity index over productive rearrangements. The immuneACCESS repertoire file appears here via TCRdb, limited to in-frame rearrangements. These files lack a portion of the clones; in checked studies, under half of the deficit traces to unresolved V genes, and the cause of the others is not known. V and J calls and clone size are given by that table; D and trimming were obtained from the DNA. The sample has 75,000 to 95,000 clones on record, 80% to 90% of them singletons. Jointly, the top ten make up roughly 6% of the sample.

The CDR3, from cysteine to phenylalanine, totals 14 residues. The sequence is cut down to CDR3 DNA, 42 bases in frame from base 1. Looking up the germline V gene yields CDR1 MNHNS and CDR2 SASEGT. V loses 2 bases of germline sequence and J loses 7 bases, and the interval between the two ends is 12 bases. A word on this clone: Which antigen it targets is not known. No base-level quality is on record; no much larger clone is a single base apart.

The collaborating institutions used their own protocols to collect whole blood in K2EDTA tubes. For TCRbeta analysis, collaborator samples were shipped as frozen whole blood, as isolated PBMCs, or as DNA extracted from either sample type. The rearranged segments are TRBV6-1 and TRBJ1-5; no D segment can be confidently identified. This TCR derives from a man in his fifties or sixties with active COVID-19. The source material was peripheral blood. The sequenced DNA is TGTGCCAGCAGTGAACAGCTTGCGGGCCAGCCCCAGCATTTT. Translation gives CASSEQLAGQPQHF.